One sample yielded the 23 T cell receptor beta chains listed below, sequenced in a study of blood T cell repertoires in COVID-19. TCRdb keeps only in-frame clones here, not all; method: immunoSEQ multiplex PCR. In the table there are approximately 140,000 clones, around four fifths of which are singletons. Material for sequencing was peripheral blood. These receptors were obtained from a woman aged 40 to 50 with active or convalescent COVID-19.

This chain connects TRBV5-5 to TRBJ2-5; 8 nucleotides match TRBD1. The CDR3 spans 12 residues. Looked up from germline, CDR1 is SGHKS and CDR2 is YYEKEE (reference sequence). After removal of 5 bases from V and 7 bases from J, the junction contained 4 bases not matched to a gene. The CDR3 DNA sequence: TGTGCCAGCAGGGACAGGGTGGGGACCCAGTACTTC. Translation gives CASRDRVGTQYF.

The rearrangement uses TRBV5-6 and TRBJ1-1; D gene ambiguous. V shed 0 bases and J shed 4 bases, with 16 bases lying between them. Per germline, CDR1 SGHDT and CDR2 YYEEEE. The CDR3 covers 16 residues. This chain's CDR3 is CASSLERPTTSTEAFF. DNA for the CDR3: TGTGCCAGCAGCTTGGAACGGCCAACTACCAGCACTGAAGCTTTCTTT.

The chain uses TRBV6-5 and TRBJ1-4; D not certain. V lost 4 bases to trimming and J lost 3 bases, with 15 bases between them. The CDR3 totals 16 residues. The V gene's germline CDR1 is MNHEY and CDR2 SVGAGI. The CDR3, as DNA: TGTGCCAGCAGTTTCGTCGGGGTGGGAGCTAATGAAAAACTGTTTTTT. Amino acids: CASSFVGVGANEKLFF.

The table lists this clone with a few counts. This rearrangement joins TRBV7-2 to TRBJ2-7, with 11 positions matching TRBD1. The V gene end was trimmed by 5 bases and the J gene end by 4 bases; junction bases not matched to a gene: 7. Germline V gene data show CDR1 as SGHTA and CDR2 as FQGNSA. The CDR3 extends over 15 amino acids. The DNA of the CDR3 is TGTGCCAGCAGCAGCTCCGGACAGGGGGCGTACGAGCAGTACTTC. Translating gives CASSSSGQGAYEQYF.

The V call is TRBV5-1, the J call TRBJ1-6, with no clear D. This CDR3 region has 14 residues. In germline, CDR1 is SGHRS, CDR2 YFSETQ. Trimming cost V 0 bases and J 10 bases, with 11 bases left between them. DNA of the CDR3: TGCGCCAGCAGCTTGGACCACTCGGGATCACCCCTCCACTTT. It is translated as CASSLDHSGSPLHF.

The chain recombines TRBV2 with TRBJ2-5, with D unclear. This CDR3 has 13 residues. Germline values: CDR1 SNHLY, CDR2 FYNNEI. Between the trimmed V and J ends, which lost 4 bases and 2 bases, there was a span of 8 bases. The CDR3, as DNA: TGTGCCAGCAGTGTGAGGCAGCAAGAGACCCAGTACTTC. Residues: CASSVRQQETQYF. Supplemented by reference TRBV2 and TRBJ2-5, the full variable domain reads EPEVTQTPSHQVTQMGQEVILRCVPISNHLYFYWYRQILGQKVEFLVSFYNNEISEKSEIFDDQFSVERPDGSNFTLKIRSTKLEDSAMYFCASSVRQQETQYFGPGTRLLVL.

The V gene is TRBV6-1, the J gene TRBJ2-6, with 7 bases lining up with TRBD1. CDR3 size: 16 residues. Trimming cost V 1 base and J 0 bases; bases outside gene matches: 0. The germline V gene has CDR1 MNHNS and CDR2 SASEGT. The CDR3 region is CASSEGTGSGANVLTF. The CDR3 DNA sequence: TGTGCCAGCAGTGAAGGGACAGGCTCTGGGGCCAACGTCCTGACTTTC.

The rearrangement uses TRBV5-1 and TRBJ2-7; a possible D gene is TRBD2 (6 bases). The germline gives CDR1 SGHRS, CDR2 YFSETQ. Deletions cut 0 bases from V and 5 bases from J, with 12 bases between. CDR3 length: 14 residues. The CDR3 bases are TGCGCCAGCAGCTTGGGCGGAGGGGTGAACGAGCAGTACTTC. It is translated as CASSLGGGVNEQYF. The full variable domain, rest sourced from reference TRBV5-1 and TRBJ2-7, is KAGVTQTPRYLIKTRGQQVTLSCSPISGHRSVSWYQQTPGQGLQFLFEYFSETQRNKGNFPGRFSGRQFSNSRSEMNVSTLELGDSALYLCASSLGGGVNEQYFGPGTRLTVT.

The V call is TRBV9, the J call TRBJ2-7; 7 bases agree with TRBD1. From germline, CDR1 is SGDLS and CDR2 YYNGEE. The V segment lost 3 bases and the J segment 3 bases; nucleotides outside the gene matches: 9. This CDR3 comprises 15 residues. CDR3 loop: CASSESTGVGYEQYF. The CDR3 nucleotides read TGTGCCAGCAGCGAAAGTACAGGGGTTGGCTACGAGCAGTACTTC.

The CDR3 bases are TGTGCCAGCAGCGTAGGGAGCTCCTACGAGCAGTACTTC. The encoded protein is CASSVGSSYEQYF. The rearrangement uses TRBV9 and TRBJ2-7; D ambiguous. The CDR3 length is 13 residues. Germline CDR1 is SGDLS and CDR2 is YYNGEE. Between the trimmed V and J ends, which lost 0 bases and 0 bases, there was a span of 4 bases.

The DNA of the CDR3 is TGTGCCAGCAGGGTGACAGTTTTCTCTGGAAACACCATATATTTT. Translated: CASRVTVFSGNTIYF. The gene calls are TRBV6-5 and TRBJ1-3; the D gene is possibly TRBD1 (5 bases). CDR3 length: 15 residues. Deletions cut 6 bases from V and 0 bases from J, with 12 bases between. Germline V CDR1 and CDR2: MNHEY, SVGAGI.

This chain joins TRBV6-1 and TRBJ1-1; no reliable D call. Trimming pared 2 bases from V and 11 bases from J, leaving 12 bases between. Germline loops: CDR1 MNHNS, CDR2 SASEGT. The CDR3 is 12 residues long. CDR3 residues: CASSEYQSGAFF. The CDR3 DNA reads as TGTGCCAGCAGTGAATACCAGAGCGGGGCTTTCTTT.

The chain links TRBV3-1 (or the pseudogene TRBV3-2) to TRBJ2-6; 7 bases line up with TRBD1. This CDR3 comprises 16 residues. CDR1 and CDR2 from the germline V gene are LGHDT and YNNKEL (reference sequence). V lost 3 bases to trimming and J lost 3 bases; unmatched junction nucleotides: 5. CDR3 sequence reads: CASSHQGGVGANVLTF. CDR3 coding DNA: TGTGCCAGCAGCCACCAAGGGGGCGTTGGGGCCAACGTCCTGACTTTC.

The chain joins TRBV28 to TRBJ1-3, with TRBD1 identical over 7 bases. Germline V gene data show CDR1 as MDHEN and CDR2 as SYDVKM. The CDR3 is 20 amino acids. The ends lost 4 bases at V and 6 bases at J; junction bases unmatched: 24. The CDR3, as DNA: TGTGCCAGCAGTTCGGTAAGGGCCCTTCCGTGGAGGGGGCAAGAAAACACCATATATTTT. This sequence encodes CASSSVRALPWRGQENTIYF.

This rearrangement joins TRBV11-2 to TRBJ2-3; D is perhaps TRBD1 (5 bases). The V gene lost 3 bases and the J gene lost 1 base, with 11 bases spanning the gap. This CDR3 spans 15 amino acids. In germline, CDR1 is SGHAT, CDR2 FQNNGV. In DNA form, the CDR3 reads TGTGCCAGCAGCTTGACACAGGTTGGCACAGATACGCAGTATTTT. Translated: CASSLTQVGTDTQYF.

The V gene is TRBV4-1, the J gene TRBJ1-2, with D possibly TRBD1 on 6 matching bases. The CDR3 consists of 13 residues. V gave up 1 base and J gave up 6 bases, with 9 bases separating them. Germline values: CDR1 MGHRA, CDR2 YSYEKL. DNA of the CDR3: TGCGCCAGCAGCCAAGGGCAGGGGCATGGCTACACCTTC. Its translation is CASSQGQGHGYTF.

This clone was seen just once. The V and J genes are TRBV3-1 (or the pseudogene TRBV3-2) and TRBJ1-2; TRBD1 agrees at 7 bases. Unmatched junction bases numbered 4, after V lost 6 bases and J lost 3 bases. This CDR3 has 13 amino acids. Germline lookup yields CDR1 LGHDT and CDR2 YNNKEL (reference sequence). CDR3 DNA sequence: TGTGCCAGCAGTCTCAGGGGGTACTATGGCTACACCTTC. This translates into CASSLRGYYGYTF.

V and J are TRBV6-5 and TRBJ2-7; 7 nucleotides agree with TRBD1. Trimming at V came to 6 bases and at J to 1 base, leaving 9 bases not matched to a gene. Germline V CDR1 and CDR2: MNHEY, SVGAGI. CDR3 length: 15 residues. The CDR3 coding sequence is TGTGCCAGCAGGTCCAGGGGGTTTGGGTCCTACGAGCAGTACTTC. Encoded protein: CASRSRGFGSYEQYF.

Worth noting for this clone: At the DNA level, this CDR3 is encoded by other sequences in the same sample as well. The chain couples TRBV28 to TRBJ2-7; TRBD2 aligns across 10 bases. V shed 3 bases and J 2 bases; nucleotides not matched to a gene: 4. The CDR3 contains 15 residues. Germline CDR1 and CDR2: MDHEN and SYDVKM. CDR3 residues: CASSLAAGGTYEQYF. The CDR3 region has the DNA TGTGCCAGCAGTTTGGCAGCGGGGGGGACCTACGAGCAGTACTTC.

The chain is built from TRBV28 and TRBJ1-5; no clear D. The CDR3 is 16 residues long. Germline V gene data show CDR1 as MDHEN and CDR2 as SYDVKM. Trimming stripped 1 base from V and 6 bases from J, with 16 bases between. Here the CDR3 reads CASSLSGGFGSQPQHF. DNA for the CDR3: TGTGCCAGCAGTTTATCGGGAGGGTTTGGTAGTCAGCCCCAGCATTTT.

V usage is TRBV27 and J usage is TRBJ1-1, with TRBD1 as a possible D gene (5 bases). V lost 2 bases and J lost 3, with 10 bases in between. The CDR3 contains 14 residues. Per germline, CDR1 MNHEY and CDR2 SMNVEV (reference sequence). The DNA of the CDR3 is TGTGCCAGCAGTTTACTGGGGGGGGACACTGAAGCTTTCTTT. Translating gives CASSLLGGDTEAFF.

J is TRBJ2-7 and V is TRBV2; D is ambiguous. The CDR3 consists of 14 residues. The V end was cut by 3 bases, the J end by 1 base, with 10 bases between. Germline CDR1 is SNHLY and CDR2 is FYNNEI. CDR3: CASSEGQASYEQYF. The CDR3 DNA reads as TGTGCCAGCAGTGAGGGCCAGGCGTCCTACGAGCAGTACTTC.

This chain uses TRBV28 with TRBJ1-4; D ambiguous. The CDR3 runs to 12 residues. The germline V gene has CDR1 MDHEN and CDR2 SYDVKM. The V end was cut by 6 bases, the J end by 8 bases, with 10 bases between. The CDR3 loop reads CASSQPREKLFF. Written as DNA, the CDR3 is TGTGCCAGCAGCCAGCCGAGGGAAAAACTGTTTTTT. Variable domain in full (rest from reference TRBV28 and TRBJ1-4): DVKVTQSSRYLVKRTGEKVFLECVQDMDHENMFWYRQDPGLGLRLIYFSYDVKMKEKGDIPEGYSVSREKKERFSLILESASTNQTSMYLCASSQPREKLFFGSGTQLSVL.